Sequencing of this T cell receptor beta chain was carried out in a study of T-cell reconstitution after alpha-beta-depleted transplantation in children. This CDR3 is 16 amino acids long. V was cut by 9 bases and J by 1 base, with 18 bases left in between. Per germline, CDR1 KGHSH and CDR2 LQKENI. Unique molecular identifiers were incorporated into the prepared TCRbeta library. TCRdb passed the PCR reads through MiXCR, listing each CDR3 protein once. Counted here are about 640,000 distinct CDR3 sequences, over 15% occurring once; the ten biggest clones make up 0.8% to 1.1%. This clonotype was seen a handful of times.

The sequence derives from a human donor who donated a stem cell graft to a child with acute myeloid leukemia. The chain couples TRBV18 to TRBJ2-2; D might be TRBD1 (5 bases). Sample: PBMCs from the stem cell graft donor, taken from the stem cell graft. CDR3 region: CASLTSRTGNTGELFF. The CDR3 nucleotides are TGTGCCAGTCTCACCAGTCGAACAGGGAACACCGGGGAGCTGTTTTTT. The full variable domain, completed using reference TRBV18 and TRBJ2-2, is NAGVMQNPRHLVRRRGQEARLRCSPMKGHSHVYWYRQLPEEGLKFMVYLQKENIIDESGMPKERFSAEFPKEGPSILRIQQVVRGDSAAYFCASLTSRTGNTGELFFGEGSRLTVL.